The 18 T cell receptor beta chains below were found in one sample sequenced in a study of blood T cell repertoires in COVID-19. The data were produced by immunoSEQ multiplex PCR, yet TCRdb's version contains in-frame clones alone and is incomplete. This repertoire shows approximately 210,000 clones, around 80% found once; its top ten account for around 19%. Input material: peripheral blood. Receptors were obtained from a human donor in a cohort sampled during active COVID-19.

V is TRBV18 and J is TRBJ2-3; 13 bases align to TRBD2. This CDR3 comprises 16 residues. CDR1 KGHSH and CDR2 LQKENI come from the germline V gene. V lost 3 bases to trimming and J lost 4 bases; unmatched junction nucleotides: 4. The CDR3 sequence: CASSPLGLAGADTQYF. CDR3 DNA sequence: TGTGCCAGCTCACCCCTAGGACTAGCGGGGGCAGATACGCAGTATTTT.

This clone has just one count. The chain couples TRBV6-5 to TRBJ1-5; D is ambiguous. The CDR3 consists of 15 residues. Trimming took 5 bases from V and 5 from J, leaving 16 bases between them. CDR1 and CDR2 (germline): MNHEY, SVGAGI. The chain's CDR3 is CASSRLTVGYQPQHF. CDR3 DNA sequence: TGTGCCAGCAGTCGACTCACGGTCGGATATCAGCCCCAGCATTTT.

This clone has more than one count but fewer than ten. The rearrangement uses TRBV14 and TRBJ2-1; perhaps TRBD2 as D (6 bases). This CDR3 has 13 amino acids. With 5 bases removed from V and 9 bases from J, the gap between germline ends came to 14 bases. The germline V gene has CDR1 SGHDN and CDR2 FVKESK. The DNA for the CDR3 is TGTGCCAGCAGCTCGATTACCGGGAGTGAGCAGTTCTTC. This sequence encodes CASSSITGSEQFF.

The chain carries TRBV6-5 and TRBJ2-5, with 7 bases aligning to TRBD2. In germline, CDR1 is MNHEY, CDR2 SVGAGI. CDR3 length equals 13 residues. The V and J ends lost 6 bases and 7 bases, in that order; junction bases with no gene match: 8. The CDR3 protein is CASSAVVAGTQYF. The CDR3 nucleotides are TGTGCCAGCAGCGCCGTAGTAGCGGGGACCCAGTACTTC.

The chain recombines TRBV24-1 with TRBJ2-1; no reliable D call. Per germline, CDR1 KGHDR and CDR2 SFDVKD. The CDR3 totals 16 residues. V was pared by 2 bases and J by 5 bases, with 15 bases between. Written as DNA, the CDR3 is TGTGCCACCAGTGATTCAGTCTCGAGGAAACACAATGAGCAGTTCTTC. This encodes CATSDSVSRKHNEQFF.

The gene calls are TRBV4-1 and TRBJ2-7; TRBD2 matches 10 bases. The V gene's germline CDR1 is MGHRA and CDR2 YSYEKL. J was trimmed by 3 bases and V by 4 bases; bases with no gene match: 9. This CDR3 comprises 16 residues. In DNA form, the CDR3 reads TGCGCCAGCAGCCCCCACCTTAGCGGGGGGCTCTACGAGCAGTACTTC. This gives the protein CASSPHLSGGLYEQYF.

The chain carries TRBV11-1 and TRBJ2-7; 8 bases are shared with TRBD2. The CDR3 is made up of 15 amino acids. Germline V gene sequence: CDR1 SGHAT, CDR2 FQDESV (reference sequence). The J segment lost 3 bases and the V segment lost 0 bases, leaving 4 bases of the junction unmatched. CDR3 nucleotides: TGTGCCAGCAGCTTAGCAGCGGGGGTGGGCTACGAGCAGTACGTC. Residues: CASSLAAGVGYEQYV.

In its sample, this clone was seen a few times. A read error may produce the germline difference seen at one junction end. The chain is built from TRBV5-4 and TRBJ1-2; D remains ambiguous. The germline V gene has CDR1 SGHNT and CDR2 YYREEE (reference sequence). The CDR3 length is 14 residues. CDR3 loop: CASSINTLNSGYTF. In nucleotides, the CDR3 is TGTGCCAGCAGCATAAATACCCTGAACTCTGGCTACACCTTC.

This rearrangement joins TRBV21-1 to TRBJ1-3. TRBV21-1 is a recognized pseudogene. CDR3 length: 22 amino acids. The CDR3 is CASTKRAGSGPLPISSGNTIYF. For the CDR3, the DNA is TGTGCCAGCACCAAACGGGCGGGATCAGGGCCTCTTCCGATTTCCTCTGGAAACACCATATATTTT.

A single count supports this clone. The chain employs TRBV5-5 and TRBJ2-2; D might be TRBD1 (5 bases). V lost 0 bases, J lost 0 bases, and 9 bases lay in between. Germline V gives CDR1 SGHKS, CDR2 YYEKEE (reference sequence). The CDR3 contains 16 residues. The CDR3 nucleotides read TGTGCCAGCAGCTTGGTAGCAGGGACGAACACCGGGGAGCTGTTTTTT. Translation gives CASSLVAGTNTGELFF.

The J gene is TRBJ2-4, the V gene TRBV19, with 13 bases matching TRBD2. CDR1 LNHDA and CDR2 SQIVND come from the germline V gene (reference sequence). CDR3 size: 15 residues. With 6 bases clipped from V and 4 bases from J, the junction kept 3 bases outside the gene matches. The CDR3, as DNA: TGTGCCAGTAGCGTACTAGCGGGAGGGAAAAACATTCAGTACTTC. Translated: CASSVLAGGKNIQYF.

The chain carries TRBV6-5 and TRBJ2-5; D not certain. The germline V gene has CDR1 MNHEY and CDR2 SVGAGI. The CDR3 has 13 residues. The V and J ends lost 2 bases and 6 bases respectively, with 10 bases between them. CDR3 protein: CASSYQVTQTQYF. The CDR3 nucleotides are TGTGCCAGCAGTTACCAGGTTACGCAGACCCAGTACTTC.

The V gene is TRBV21-1, the J gene TRBJ2-4; TRBD1, as called in the table, went unchecked against the DNA. TRBV21-1 is designated a pseudogene. The CDR3 runs to 14 residues. CDR3 in DNA: TGTGCCAGCGAAACACGCCCGGGACAGTCCGAGGTGTACTTC. It codes for CASETRPGQSEVYF.

The CDR3 sequence: CASKGVDYEQYF. DNA of the CDR3: TGTGCCAGTAAGGGAGTCGACTACGAGCAGTACTTC. This chain uses TRBV19 with TRBJ2-7; TRBD2 might be the D (5 bases). The CDR3 is made up of 12 amino acids. V lost 7 bases and J 3 bases, leaving 10 bases between the germline ends. Per the germline V gene, CDR1 is LNHDA and CDR2 is SQIVND (reference sequence). Looking up the rest from reference TRBV19 and TRBJ2-7 gives the full variable domain: DGGITQSPKYLFRKEGQNVTLSCEQNLNHDAMYWYRQDPGQGLRLIYYSQIVNDFQKGDIAEGYSVSREKKESFPLTVTSAQKNPTAFYLCASKGVDYEQYFGPGTRLTVT.

DNA for the CDR3: TGTGCCACCAGCAGAGATGCAGTCTTGAACACTGAAGCTTTCTTT. It translates to CATSRDAVLNTEAFF. The rearrangement joins TRBV15 to TRBJ1-1; D is ambiguous. Germline assignment: CDR1 LNHNV and CDR2 YYDKDF (reference sequence). The CDR3 runs 15 residues. Trimming left V 0 bases short and J 0 bases short, with 8 bases between.

V gene TRBV6-5 combines with J gene TRBJ2-2; 8 bases map to TRBD1. CDR1 and CDR2 (germline): MNHEY, SVGAGI. V shed 9 bases, J shed 6 bases, and the junction held 12 bases outside the gene matches. CDR3 length: 15 amino acids. CDR3 protein: CASGSQGAFAGELFF. As DNA, the CDR3 is TGTGCCAGTGGAAGCCAGGGGGCGTTTGCCGGGGAGCTGTTTTTT.

The genes are TRBV7-8 and TRBJ1-6; 8 bases are a match to TRBD1. The CDR3 is 13 amino acids. V trimming: 5 bases; J trimming: 15 bases; junction bases outside the gene matches: 9. Germline V lookup: CDR1 SGHVS, CDR2 FQNEAQ. CDR3 residues: CASSVDRERRLHF. The DNA of the CDR3 is TGTGCCAGCAGCGTGGACAGGGAACGGCGCCTCCACTTT.

The chain is built from TRBV4-1 and TRBJ1-2, with unresolved D. The length of the CDR3 is 17 residues. V lost 0 bases to trimming and J lost 1 base, with 15 bases between them. CDR1 MGHRA and CDR2 YSYEKL come from the germline V gene. CDR3 protein: CASSQDLLIEFNYGYTF. The CDR3 DNA follows: TGCGCCAGCAGCCAAGATCTTCTGATTGAGTTTAACTATGGCTACACCTTC.